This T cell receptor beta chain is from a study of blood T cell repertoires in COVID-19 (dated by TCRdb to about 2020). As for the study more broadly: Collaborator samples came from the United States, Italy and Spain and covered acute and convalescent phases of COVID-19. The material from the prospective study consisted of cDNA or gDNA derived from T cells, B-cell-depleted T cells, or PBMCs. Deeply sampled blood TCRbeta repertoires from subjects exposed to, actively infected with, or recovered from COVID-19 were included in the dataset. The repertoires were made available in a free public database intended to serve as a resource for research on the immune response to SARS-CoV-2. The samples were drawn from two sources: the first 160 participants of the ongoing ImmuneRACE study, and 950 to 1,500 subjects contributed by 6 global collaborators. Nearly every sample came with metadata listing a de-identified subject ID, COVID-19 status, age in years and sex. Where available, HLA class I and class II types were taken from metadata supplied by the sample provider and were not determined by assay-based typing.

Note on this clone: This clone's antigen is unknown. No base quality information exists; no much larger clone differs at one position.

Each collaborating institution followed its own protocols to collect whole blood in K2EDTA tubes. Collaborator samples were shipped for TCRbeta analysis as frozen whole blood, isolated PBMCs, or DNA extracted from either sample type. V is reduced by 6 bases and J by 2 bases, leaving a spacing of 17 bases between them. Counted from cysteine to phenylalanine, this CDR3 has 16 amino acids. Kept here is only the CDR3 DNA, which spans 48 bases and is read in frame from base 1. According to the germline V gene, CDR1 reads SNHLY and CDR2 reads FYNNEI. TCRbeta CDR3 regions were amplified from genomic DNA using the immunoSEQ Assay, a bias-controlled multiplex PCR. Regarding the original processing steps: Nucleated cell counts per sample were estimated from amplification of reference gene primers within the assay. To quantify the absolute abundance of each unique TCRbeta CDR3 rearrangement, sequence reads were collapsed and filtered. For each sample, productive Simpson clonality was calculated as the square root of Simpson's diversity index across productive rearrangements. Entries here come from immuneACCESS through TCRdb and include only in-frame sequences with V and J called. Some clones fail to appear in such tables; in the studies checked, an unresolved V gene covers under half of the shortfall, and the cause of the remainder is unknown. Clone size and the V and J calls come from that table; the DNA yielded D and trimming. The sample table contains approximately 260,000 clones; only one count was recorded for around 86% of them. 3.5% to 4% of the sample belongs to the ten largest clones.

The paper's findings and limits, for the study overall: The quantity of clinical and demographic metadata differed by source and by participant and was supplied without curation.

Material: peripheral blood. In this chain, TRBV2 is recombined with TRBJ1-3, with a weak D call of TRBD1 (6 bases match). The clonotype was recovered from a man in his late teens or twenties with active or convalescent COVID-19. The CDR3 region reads CASSSTGRGPGNTIYF. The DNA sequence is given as TGTGCCAGCAGCTCGACAGGCCGCGGGCCTGGAAACACCATATATTTT.